One sample yielded the 9 T cell receptor beta chains listed below, sequenced in a study of lymphopenia after photon versus proton radiotherapy. The assay was immunoSEQ multiplex PCR, and TCRdb's table has in-frame clones only and misses some. The sample carries some 27,000 clones, 81% recorded once. The sequenced sample was peripheral blood, obtained from a patient treated with photon-based radiotherapy. Receptors originate from a man in his fifties or sixties with gastric cancer.

V usage is TRBV14 and J usage is TRBJ1-1; tentatively, D is TRBD1 (6 bases). Trimming took off 1 base at V and 7 bases at J, with 10 bases between the two ends. Per germline, CDR1 SGHDN and CDR2 FVKESK. There are 13 residues in the CDR3. The CDR3 here is CASSQALGGEAFF. The DNA of the CDR3 is TGTGCCAGCAGCCAAGCCTTAGGGGGTGAAGCTTTCTTT.

The chain joins TRBV18 to TRBJ1-1, with D hard to call. This CDR3 region has 14 residues. V gave up 2 bases and J gave up 3 bases, with 10 bases separating them. The germline V gene has CDR1 KGHSH and CDR2 LQKENI. This CDR3 is CASSPSPRDTEAFF. DNA for the CDR3: TGTGCCAGCTCACCATCTCCAAGGGACACTGAAGCTTTCTTT.

V usage is TRBV5-6 and J usage is TRBJ2-3; 10 bases are shared with TRBD2. With 7 bases clipped from V and 7 bases from J, the junction kept 9 bases outside the gene matches. The germline gives CDR1 SGHDT, CDR2 YYEEEE. There are 14 residues in the CDR3. CDR3 in amino acids: CASRPGTSVHTQYF. The CDR3 DNA is TGTGCCAGCCGACCCGGGACTAGCGTTCATACGCAGTATTTT.

This chain uses TRBV5-6 with TRBJ1-4; 7 bases fit TRBD1. Losses at the gene ends were 0 bases for V and 5 bases for J; bases not matched to a gene: 7. CDR1 SGHDT and CDR2 YYEEEE come from the germline V gene. The CDR3 covers 16 residues. CDR3 amino acids: CASSLGGTATNEKLFF. The CDR3 DNA sequence: TGTGCCAGCAGCTTGGGGGGGACAGCCACGAATGAAAAACTGTTTTTT.

V usage is TRBV19 and J usage is TRBJ1-5; 12 bases map to TRBD1. Germline V gives CDR1 LNHDA, CDR2 SQIVND (reference sequence). The CDR3 has 17 residues. The trim removed 6 bases at V and 7 bases at J, leaving 13 bases unmatched. The CDR3 DNA follows: TGTGCCAGTAGACTGGGACAGGGGGCCGGGTCAAGGCAGCCCCAGCATTTT. Protein product: CASRLGQGAGSRQPQHF.

Here the CDR3 DNA reads TGTGCCAGCTCTCCTTCGGGCACTGGCTACGAGCAGTACTTC. Its protein is CASSPSGTGYEQYF. V is TRBV18 and J is TRBJ2-7; D unclear. Trimming shortened V by 6 bases and J by 3 bases, and 15 bases separated the two germline ends. CDR3 length: 14 amino acids. Looked up from germline, CDR1 is KGHSH and CDR2 is LQKENI.

V gene TRBV4-1 combines with J gene TRBJ1-2; D call uncertain. Germline V CDR1 and CDR2: MGHRA, YSYEKL. The V gene lost 3 bases and the J gene lost 8 bases, with 16 bases spanning the gap. CDR3 length: 14 residues. CDR3 amino acids: CASSQAQDSGGYTF. CDR3 in DNA: TGCGCCAGCAGCCAGGCGCAGGACTCGGGGGGCTACACCTTC.

The V gene is TRBV5-1, the J gene TRBJ1-1, with 9 bases fitting TRBD1. V was clipped by 0 bases and J by 1 base; unmatched bases: 7. This CDR3 is 17 amino acids long. Germline V gives CDR1 SGHRS, CDR2 YFSETQ. The CDR3 region is CASSLATGGGRNTEAFF. In nucleotides, the CDR3 is TGCGCCAGCAGCTTGGCCACAGGGGGCGGAAGGAACACTGAAGCTTTCTTT.

This clone occurred a few times. The chain joins TRBV19 to TRBJ2-7; D unresolved. CDR3 length: 13 amino acids. The V and J ends lost 1 base and 5 bases respectively, with 9 bases between them. CDR1 is LNHDA, CDR2 SQIVND, per germline (reference sequence). The CDR3 sequence is CASSIAHRHEQYF. The CDR3 bases are TGTGCCAGTAGTATAGCACACCGGCACGAGCAGTACTTC. Filled out from reference TRBV19 and TRBJ2-7, the complete variable domain reads DGGITQSPKYLFRKEGQNVTLSCEQNLNHDAMYWYRQDPGQGLRLIYYSQIVNDFQKGDIAEGYSVSREKKESFPLTVTSAQKNPTAFYLCASSIAHRHEQYFGPGTRLTVT.